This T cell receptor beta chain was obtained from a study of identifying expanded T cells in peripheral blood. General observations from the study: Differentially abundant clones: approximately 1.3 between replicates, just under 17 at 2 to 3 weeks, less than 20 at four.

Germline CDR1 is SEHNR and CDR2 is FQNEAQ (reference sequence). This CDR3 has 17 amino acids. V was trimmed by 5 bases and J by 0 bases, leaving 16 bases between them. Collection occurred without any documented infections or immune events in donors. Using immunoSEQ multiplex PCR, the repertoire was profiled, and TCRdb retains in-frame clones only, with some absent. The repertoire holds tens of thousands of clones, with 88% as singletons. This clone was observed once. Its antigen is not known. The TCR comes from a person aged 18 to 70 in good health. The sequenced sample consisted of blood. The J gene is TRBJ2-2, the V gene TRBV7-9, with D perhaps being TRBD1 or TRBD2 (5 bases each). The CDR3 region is CASSPRAPGPNTGELFF. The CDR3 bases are TGTGCCAGCAGCCCCCGAGCACCGGGACCGAACACCGGGGAGCTGTTTTTT.